This TCR beta chain was captured by sequencing in a study of technical replicates of blood from several donors. Germline CDR1 is SGHVS and CDR2 is FNYEAQ. V was trimmed by 5 bases and J by 4 bases, leaving 17 bases between them. The CDR3 covers 15 residues. The method was immunoSEQ multiplex PCR; TCRdb's version includes in-frame clones alone and lacks a portion of them. This table holds about 93,000 clones, 95% found once. The sample comprised T cells isolated from PBMCs. The chain employs TRBV7-6 and TRBJ2-5; TRBD2 might be the D (5 bases). This clonotype was sampled from a human donor in good health. This CDR3 reads CASSPEGAYPETQYF. The DNA for the CDR3 is TGTGCCAGCAGCCCAGAGGGAGCTTACCCAGAGACCCAGTACTTC.